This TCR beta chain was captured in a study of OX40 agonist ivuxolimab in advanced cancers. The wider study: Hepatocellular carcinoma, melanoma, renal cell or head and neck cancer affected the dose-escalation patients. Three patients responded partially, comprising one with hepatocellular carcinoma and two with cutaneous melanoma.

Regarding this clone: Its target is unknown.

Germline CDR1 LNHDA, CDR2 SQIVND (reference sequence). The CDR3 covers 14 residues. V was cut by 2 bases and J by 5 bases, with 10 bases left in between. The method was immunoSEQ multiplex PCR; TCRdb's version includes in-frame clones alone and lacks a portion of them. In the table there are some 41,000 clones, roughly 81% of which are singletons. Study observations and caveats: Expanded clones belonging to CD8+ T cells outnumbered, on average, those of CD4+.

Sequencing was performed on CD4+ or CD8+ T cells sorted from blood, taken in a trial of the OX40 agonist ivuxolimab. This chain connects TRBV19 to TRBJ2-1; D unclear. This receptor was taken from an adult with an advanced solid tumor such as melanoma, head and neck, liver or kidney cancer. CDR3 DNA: TGTGCCAGTAGTATATTAGGGCCGGACAATGAGCAGTTCTTC. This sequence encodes CASSILGPDNEQFF. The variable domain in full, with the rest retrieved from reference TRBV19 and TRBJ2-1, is DGGITQSPKYLFRKEGQNVTLSCEQNLNHDAMYWYRQDPGQGLRLIYYSQIVNDFQKGDIAEGYSVSREKKESFPLTVTSAQKNPTAFYLCASSILGPDNEQFFGPGTRLTVL.